The 25 T cell receptor beta chains listed next were all sequenced from one sample in a study of blood T cell repertoires in COVID-19. The assay was immunoSEQ multiplex PCR, and TCRdb's table has in-frame clones only and misses some. The sample has some 65,000 clones, 86% seen once. The sequenced sample consisted of peripheral blood. The source is a man aged 35 to 55 with COVID-19, enrolled during active disease.

V gene TRBV10-3 combines with J gene TRBJ1-4, with D perhaps matching TRBD1 (5 bases). V lost 3 bases to trimming and J lost 8 bases, with 10 bases between them. CDR1 ENHRY and CDR2 SYGVKD come from the germline V gene. The CDR3 spans 13 residues. The CDR3 loop reads CAISDREYEKLFF. The CDR3 region has the DNA TGTGCCATCAGTGACAGGGAATACGAAAAACTGTTTTTT.

The chain employs TRBV10-3 and TRBJ2-2; tentatively, D is TRBD1 (6 bases). The V and J ends lost 6 bases and 5 bases respectively, with 10 bases between them. Germline V gene lookup returns CDR1 ENHRY and CDR2 SYGVKD. The CDR3 length is 13 residues. CDR3: CAISTRGTGELFF. The CDR3 DNA follows: TGTGCCATCAGCACAAGGGGGACCGGGGAGCTGTTTTTT.

A single count supports this clone. The gene calls are TRBV19 and TRBJ1-1, with a possible D match to TRBD1 (6 bases). In germline, CDR1 is LNHDA, CDR2 SQIVND (reference sequence). This CDR3 has 15 amino acids. V was trimmed by 7 bases and J by 10 bases, leaving 25 bases between them. CDR3: CASTTMGRDNGGAFF. The DNA of the CDR3 is TGTGCCAGTACCACGATGGGCAGGGACAATGGAGGAGCTTTCTTT. The entire variable domain, with the rest obtained from reference TRBV19 and TRBJ1-1, is as follows: DGGITQSPKYLFRKEGQNVTLSCEQNLNHDAMYWYRQDPGQGLRLIYYSQIVNDFQKGDIAEGYSVSREKKESFPLTVTSAQKNPTAFYLCASTTMGRDNGGAFFGQGTRLTVV.

The chain employs TRBV2 and TRBJ2-2, with D perhaps matching TRBD2 (6 bases). The V end was cut by 4 bases, the J end by 5 bases, with 14 bases between. The CDR3 length is 15 residues. Germline V gene lookup returns CDR1 SNHLY and CDR2 FYNNEI. The CDR3 DNA sequence: TGTGCCAGCAGTGTCTCCGGGAGTGGAACCGGGGAGCTGTTTTTT. This gives the protein CASSVSGSGTGELFF.

The chain uses TRBV9 and TRBJ2-7; 7 bases agree with TRBD1. This CDR3 has 13 amino acids. With V trimmed by 4 bases and J by 0 bases, 1 base remained unmatched. Germline V gene lookup returns CDR1 SGDLS and CDR2 YYNGEE. In DNA, the CDR3 is TGTGCCAGCAGCAGGGACAGCTCCTACGAGCAGTACTTC. Translated, it gives CASSRDSSYEQYF. The whole variable domain, remainder taken from reference TRBV9 and TRBJ2-7, is DSGVTQTPKHLITATGQRVTLRCSPRSGDLSVYWYQQSLDQGLQFLIQYYNGEERAKGNILERFSAQQFPDLHSELNLSSLELGDSALYFCASSRDSSYEQYFGPGTRLTVT.

The rearrangement links TRBV5-1 to TRBJ2-3; a possible D gene is TRBD2 (6 bases). Germline values: CDR1 SGHRS, CDR2 YFSETQ. The CDR3 extends over 14 amino acids. Trimming removed 4 bases from V and 2 bases from J, with 11 bases in between. For the CDR3, the DNA is TGCGCCAGCAGCCCGAGGACTAACACAGATACGCAGTATTTT. Translated: CASSPRTNTDTQYF.

The V and J genes are TRBV27 and TRBJ1-5; 9 bases fit TRBD1. V lost 5 bases, J lost 4 bases, and 9 bases stayed unmatched. This CDR3 has 16 amino acids. Germline V gives CDR1 MNHEY, CDR2 SMNVEV (reference sequence). The DNA of the CDR3 is TGTGCCAGCAGTACGACAGGGGGTTTGCTAAATCAGCCCCAGCATTTT. Translating it yields CASSTTGGLLNQPQHF.

V and J are TRBV6-1 and TRBJ1-1; D perhaps matches TRBD1 (5 bases). This CDR3 has 17 amino acids. Trimming shortened V by 2 bases and J by 0 bases, and 16 bases separated the two germline ends. The V gene's germline CDR1 is MNHNS and CDR2 SASEGT. CDR3 nucleotide sequence: TGTGCCAGCAGTGAAAGTGGGGCAGAGTTCATGAACACTGAAGCTTTCTTT. It codes for CASSESGAEFMNTEAFF.

The gene calls are TRBV19 and TRBJ1-1; D gene uncertain. The germline gives CDR1 LNHDA, CDR2 SQIVND (reference sequence). Trimming removed 5 bases at V and 4 bases at J, with 14 bases between. This CDR3 comprises 14 residues. Here the CDR3 reads CASSGHQFSTEAFF. The CDR3 DNA reads as TGTGCCAGTAGTGGCCACCAATTCTCCACTGAAGCTTTCTTT.

CDR3 DNA sequence: TGTGCCAGCGGGGAAACAGGGAGTAGTGGCGAGCAGTACTTC. The encoded protein is CASGETGSSGEQYF. The chain joins TRBV19 to TRBJ2-7, with D possibly being TRBD1 (6 bases). V lost 9 bases and J 6 bases, leaving 21 bases between the germline ends. The germline V gene has CDR1 LNHDA and CDR2 SQIVND (reference sequence). The CDR3 extends over 14 amino acids.

The chain couples TRBV29-1 to TRBJ1-4, with D possibly being TRBD1 (5 bases). Germline V gene data show CDR1 as SQVTM and CDR2 as ANQGSEA. The CDR3 runs to 14 residues. The V end was cut by 0 bases, the J end by 8 bases, with 13 bases between. The CDR3 DNA reads TGCAGCGTTGAAGATGCCCAGGGTGGGGAAAAACTGTTTTTT. It specifies CSVEDAQGGEKLFF.

The chain employs TRBV3-1 (or the pseudogene TRBV3-2) and TRBJ1-5, with D tentatively TRBD1 (6 bases). There are 14 residues in the CDR3. The V and J ends lost 5 bases and 3 bases respectively, with 11 bases between them. Germline V gives CDR1 LGHDT, CDR2 YNNKEL (reference sequence). As DNA, the CDR3 is TGTGCCAGCAGCTACAGGGCCTCCAATCAGCCCCAGCATTTT. Translating gives CASSYRASNQPQHF.

The rearrangement uses TRBV2 and TRBJ1-1; D may be TRBD1 (5 bases). This CDR3 comprises 14 residues. The germline V and J ends were trimmed by 7 bases and 1 base, with 13 bases remaining between them. Per the germline V gene, CDR1 is SNHLY and CDR2 is FYNNEI. CDR3 amino acids: CASTATQANTEAFF. The CDR3 DNA follows: TGTGCCAGCACCGCGACACAGGCGAACACTGAAGCTTTCTTT.

The rearrangement uses TRBV4-2 and TRBJ2-2, with 7 bases matching TRBD2. The CDR3 is 17 amino acids. Germline CDR1 and CDR2: LGHNA and YNFKEQ. Germline trimming cut 0 bases from V and 2 bases from J; bases unmatched to any gene: 6. CDR3: CASSQDQTGGNTGELFF. The CDR3 DNA is TGTGCCAGCAGCCAAGATCAGACGGGGGGTAACACCGGGGAGCTGTTTTTT.

The chain links TRBV27 to TRBJ2-7; 7 bases agree with TRBD1. Per the germline V gene, CDR1 is MNHEY and CDR2 is SMNVEV (reference sequence). The CDR3 totals 11 residues. J was trimmed by 4 bases and V by 8 bases; bases with no gene match: 2. CDR3 in DNA: TGTGCCAGCGGGACAGATTACGAGCAGTACTTC. Amino acids: CASGTDYEQYF.

The rearrangement joins TRBV19 to TRBJ2-5, with 9 bases matching TRBD1. Germline V gives CDR1 LNHDA, CDR2 SQIVND (reference sequence). This CDR3 is built from 14 residues. J lost 3 bases, V lost 5 bases, and 4 bases had no gene match. The CDR3 here is CASSGRTGEETQYF. The DNA for the CDR3 is TGTGCCAGTAGTGGCCGGACAGGGGAAGAGACCCAGTACTTC. The variable domain in full, with the rest retrieved from reference TRBV19 and TRBJ2-5, is DGGITQSPKYLFRKEGQNVTLSCEQNLNHDAMYWYRQDPGQGLRLIYYSQIVNDFQKGDIAEGYSVSREKKESFPLTVTSAQKNPTAFYLCASSGRTGEETQYFGPGTRLLVL.

V is TRBV12-3 or TRBV12-4 and J is TRBJ2-7; D might be TRBD1 (6 bases). Between the trimmed V and J ends, which lost 6 bases and 9 bases, there was a span of 15 bases. The CDR3 runs to 12 residues. The CDR3 sequence: CASSRSTGLQYF. The CDR3 nucleotides are TGTGCCAGCAGCCGATCCACAGGGCTGCAGTACTTC.

V is TRBV24-1 and J is TRBJ2-4, with D perhaps matching TRBD1 (7 bases). CDR1 and CDR2 (germline): KGHDR, SFDVKD. This CDR3 has 13 amino acids. Trimming removed 7 bases at V and 7 bases at J, with 13 bases between. CDR3 amino acids: CATSGDSGNIQYF. Here the CDR3 DNA reads TGTGCCACCAGCGGGGACAGCGGGAACATTCAGTACTTC.

This clone was observed once. J is TRBJ1-2 and V is TRBV18, with a tentative D call TRBD1 (6 bases). V was pared by 3 bases and J by 2 bases, with 10 bases between. CDR1 and CDR2 (germline): KGHSH, LQKENI. This CDR3 spans 14 amino acids. CDR3 coding DNA: TGTGCCAGCTCACCTGGACAGACAAACTATGGCTACACCTTC. It translates to CASSPGQTNYGYTF.

J is TRBJ2-2 and V is TRBV28; perhaps TRBD1 as D (6 bases). The CDR3 runs 15 residues. The V end lost 6 bases, the J end lost 4 bases, and 15 bases lay between the germline ends. In germline, CDR1 is MDHEN, CDR2 SYDVKM. CDR3 nucleotide sequence: TGTGCCAGCAGGGTAATAGGGACACCCACCGGGGAGCTGTTTTTT. It yields the protein CASRVIGTPTGELFF.

J is TRBJ2-1 and V is TRBV18; D possibly corresponds to TRBD2 (5 bases). With 1 base removed from V and 2 bases from J, the gap between germline ends came to 9 bases. The CDR3 sequence is 15 residues long. CDR1 KGHSH and CDR2 LQKENI come from the germline V gene. CDR3 bases: TGTGCCAGCTCACCACTGGACGGGGCCTACAATGAGCAGTTCTTC. Its translation: CASSPLDGAYNEQFF.

This chain links TRBV9 with TRBJ1-2; TRBD1 aligns across 9 bases. This CDR3 has 13 amino acids. V dropped 1 base and J dropped 10; count of bases not matched to a gene: 5. Per germline, CDR1 SGDLS and CDR2 YYNGEE. CDR3 residues: CASSVMGQGIYTF. The CDR3 DNA reads as TGTGCCAGCAGCGTAATGGGACAGGGAATCTACACCTTC.

The chain recombines TRBV19 with TRBJ2-2; possible D gene TRBD1, 5 bases. V was shortened by 7 bases and J by 0 bases, with 15 bases between the two germline ends. Germline V gene sequence: CDR1 LNHDA, CDR2 SQIVND (reference sequence). This CDR3 comprises 16 residues. The CDR3 sequence: CASTHRHTANTGELFF. Here the CDR3 DNA reads TGTGCCAGTACCCACAGGCATACAGCGAACACCGGGGAGCTGTTTTTT.

V and J are TRBV7-3 and TRBJ1-1; D is possibly TRBD1 (6 bases). Trimming left V 2 bases short and J 3 bases short, with 10 bases between. Germline lookup yields CDR1 SGHTA and CDR2 FQGTGA. This CDR3 is 14 amino acids long. The CDR3 reads CASSLQGQDTEAFF. CDR3 coding DNA: TGTGCCAGCAGCTTACAGGGACAAGACACTGAAGCTTTCTTT.

The sample holds a few counts of this clone. The junction differs from germline at one of its ends, possibly a read error. V and J are TRBV5-1 and TRBJ2-7; a possible D gene is TRBD1 (6 bases). The CDR3 runs to 16 residues. The germline V gene has CDR1 SGHRS and CDR2 YFSETQ. This chain's CDR3 is CASRLAGASPPYEQYF. The CDR3 coding sequence is TGCGCCAGCAGATTGGCAGGGGCCAGCCCCCCCTACGAGCAGTACTTC. The whole variable domain, filled in from reference TRBV5-1 and TRBJ2-7, reads KAGVTQTPRYLIKTRGQQVTLSCSPISGHRSVSWYQQTPGQGLQFLFEYFSETQRNKGNFPGRFSGRQFSNSRSEMNVSTLELGDSALYLCASRLAGASPPYEQYFGPGTRLTVT.